This T cell receptor (beta chain) was retrieved from a study of blood T cell repertoires in COVID-19. The CDR3 extends over 14 amino acids. Germline V gives CDR1 SEHNR, CDR2 FQNEAQ (reference sequence). V lost 0 bases and J lost 1, with 6 bases in between. Clones were read by immunoSEQ multiplex PCR, and TCRdb kept only the in-frame ones, dropping some. The table records around 200,000 clones, just over 85% of them present only once. The sequenced sample consisted of PBMCs or T cells enriched from blood (not recorded which). The TCR sequence derives from a woman aged 40 to 50 with acute COVID-19. The chain employs TRBV7-9 and TRBJ1-1; unclear D gene. As DNA, the CDR3 is TGTGCCAGCAGCTTAGCAGGGAGGAACACTGAAGCTTTCTTT. Protein: CASSLAGRNTEAFF.